This T cell receptor beta chain originates from a study of neurological immune-mediated disorders. Specified time point: longitudinal time-point 2. There are 15 residues in the CDR3. J gave up 3 bases and V 2 bases, and 4 bases lay outside the gene matches. Study observations and caveats: HTLV-1-associated myelopathy had the most TCR clonal expansion, whereas multiple sclerosis had the least (lower than in healthy controls).

TCRdb re-derived calls from the 5' RACE reads in MiXCR, one entry per CDR3 protein. The repertoire holds roughly 60,000 distinct CDR3 sequences, with roughly 9.8% as singletons. Many counts were recorded for this clonotype. Antigen specificity is unknown. Source material: PBMCs. The chain joins TRBV12-3 or TRBV12-4 to TRBJ2-5; 9 bases map to TRBD1. The sequence was obtained from a man aged 30 to 45 in good health. CDR3 nucleotides: TGTGCCAGCAGTTTATCCGGGACAGGGAAAGAGACCCAGTACTTC. It is translated as CASSLSGTGKETQYF.